What follows is one T cell receptor (beta chain) and its context. This sample is drawn from a study of blood T cells in healthy people across ages. Germline CDR1 is SEHNR and CDR2 is FQNEAQ (reference sequence). The CDR3 length is 14 residues. The J segment lost 8 bases and the V segment lost 5 bases, leaving 9 bases of the junction unmatched. Primed by a sample-barcoded 5' primer and a J-beta primer mix, a second PCR proceeded for roughly 7 to 12 cycles. TCRdb processed the 5' RACE reads anew with MiXCR; each CDR3 protein has one entry. The data hold roughly 1,300,000 distinct CDR3 sequences, with roughly 59% observed a single time.

The clonotype was recovered from a man between 18 and 29 years old in good health. Sequenced: blood. This chain uses TRBV7-9 with TRBJ2-1, with 7 bases that match TRBD1. DNA for the CDR3: TGTGCCAGCAGCCAGGTCGGACAGGTGGATGAGCAGTTCTTC. It translates to CASSQVGQVDEQFF.